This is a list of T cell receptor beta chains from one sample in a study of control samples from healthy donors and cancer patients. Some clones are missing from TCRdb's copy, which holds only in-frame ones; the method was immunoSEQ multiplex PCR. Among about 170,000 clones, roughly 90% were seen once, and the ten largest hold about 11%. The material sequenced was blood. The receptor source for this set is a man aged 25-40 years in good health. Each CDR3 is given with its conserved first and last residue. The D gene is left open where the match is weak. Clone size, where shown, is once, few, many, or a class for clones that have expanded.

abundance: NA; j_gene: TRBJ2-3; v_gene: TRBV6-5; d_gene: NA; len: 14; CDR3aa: CASSLFEGPDTQYF; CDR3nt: TGTGCCAGCAGTTTATTCGAGGGACCAGATACGCAGTATTTT
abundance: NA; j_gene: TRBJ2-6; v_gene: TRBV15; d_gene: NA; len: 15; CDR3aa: CATSGISSGANVLTF; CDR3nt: TGTGCCACCAGCGGCATCTCCTCTGGGGCCAACGTCCTGACTTTC
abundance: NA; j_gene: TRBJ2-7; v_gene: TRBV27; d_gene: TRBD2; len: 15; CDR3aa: CASSLGASGINEQYF; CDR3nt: TGTGCCAGCAGTCTTGGGGCTAGCGGGATCAACGAGCAGTACTTC
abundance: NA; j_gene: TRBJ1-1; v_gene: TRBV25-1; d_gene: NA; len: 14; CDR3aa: CASSPSGVRTEAFF; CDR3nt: TGTGCCAGCAGTCCCTCAGGGGTTAGAACTGAAGCTTTCTTT
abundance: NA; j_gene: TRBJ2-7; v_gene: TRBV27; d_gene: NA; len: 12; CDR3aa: CASSSTPYEQYF; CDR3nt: TGTGCCAGCAGTTCAACCCCCTACGAGCAGTACTTC
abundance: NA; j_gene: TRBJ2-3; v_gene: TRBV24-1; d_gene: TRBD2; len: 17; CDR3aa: CATSDLVAGRGADTQYF; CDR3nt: TGTGCCACCAGTGATCTAGTAGCGGGGCGCGGGGCAGATACGCAGTATTTT
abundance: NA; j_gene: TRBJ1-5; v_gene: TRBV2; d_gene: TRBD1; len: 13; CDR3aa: CATQGQLNQPQHF; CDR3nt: TGTGCCACCCAGGGACAGCTTAATCAGCCCCAGCATTTT
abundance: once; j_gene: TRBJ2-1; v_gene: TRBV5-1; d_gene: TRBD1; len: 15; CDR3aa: CASSLGQVLNNEQFF; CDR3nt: TGCGCCAGCAGCCTCGGACAGGTTTTAAACAATGAGCAGTTCTTC
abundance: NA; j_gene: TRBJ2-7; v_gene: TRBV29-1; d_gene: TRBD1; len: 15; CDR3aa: CSVEGNRGRGYEQYF; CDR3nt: TGCAGCGTTGAAGGCAACAGGGGGCGAGGGTACGAGCAGTACTTC
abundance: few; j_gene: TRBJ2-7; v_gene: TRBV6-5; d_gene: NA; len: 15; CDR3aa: CASSYGGGPPYEQYF; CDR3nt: TGTGCCAGCAGTTACGGCGGGGGCCCTCCCTACGAGCAGTACTTC
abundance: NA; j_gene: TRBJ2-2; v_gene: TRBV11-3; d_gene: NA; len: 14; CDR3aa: CASSLGGPTGELFF; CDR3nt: TGTGCCAGCAGCTTAGGCGGGCCTACCGGGGAGCTGTTTTTT
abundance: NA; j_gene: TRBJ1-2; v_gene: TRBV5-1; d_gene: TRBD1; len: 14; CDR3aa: CASSLGQGFSGYTF; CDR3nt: TGCGCCAGCAGCTTGGGACAGGGCTTCAGTGGCTACACCTTC
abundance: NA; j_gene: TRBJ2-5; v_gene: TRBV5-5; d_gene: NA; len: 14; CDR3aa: CASSLPRDQETQYF; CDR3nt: TGTGCCAGCAGCTTGCCCAGGGACCAAGAGACCCAGTACTTC
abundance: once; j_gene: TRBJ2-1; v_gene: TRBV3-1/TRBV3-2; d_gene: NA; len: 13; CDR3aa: CASSQRSYNEQFF; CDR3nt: TGTGCCAGCAGCCAAAGGTCCTACAATGAGCAGTTCTTC
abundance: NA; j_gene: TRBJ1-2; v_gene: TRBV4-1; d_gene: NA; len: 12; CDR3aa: CASSQDRGGYTF; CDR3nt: TGCGCCAGCAGCCAAGATCGGGGGGGCTACACCTTC
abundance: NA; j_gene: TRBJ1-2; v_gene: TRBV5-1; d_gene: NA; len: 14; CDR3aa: CASSLAGGAYGYTF; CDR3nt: TGCGCCAGCAGCTTGGCCGGCGGAGCCTATGGCTACACCTTC
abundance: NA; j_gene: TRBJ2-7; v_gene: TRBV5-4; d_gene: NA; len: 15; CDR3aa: CASSWGVSGNEEQYF; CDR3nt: TGTGCCAGCAGCTGGGGCGTCTCCGGTAACGAAGAGCAGTACTTC
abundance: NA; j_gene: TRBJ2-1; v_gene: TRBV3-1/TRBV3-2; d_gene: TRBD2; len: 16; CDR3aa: CASSQVTSGRRNEQFF; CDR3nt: TGTGCCAGCAGCCAAGTGACTAGCGGGAGGCGCAATGAGCAGTTCTTC
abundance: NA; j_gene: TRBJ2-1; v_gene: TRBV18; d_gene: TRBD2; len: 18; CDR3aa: CASSPLMPSGSSYNEQFF; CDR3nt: TGTGCCAGCTCACCACTAATGCCGAGCGGGAGCTCCTACAATGAGCAGTTCTTC
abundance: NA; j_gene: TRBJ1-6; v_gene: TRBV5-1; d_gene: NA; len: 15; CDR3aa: CASSLSGTQGSPLHF; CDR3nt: TGCGCCAGCAGCTTGTCCGGGACCCAGGGATCACCCCTCCACTTT
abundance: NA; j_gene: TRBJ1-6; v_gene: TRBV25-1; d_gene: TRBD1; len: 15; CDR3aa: CASSATGQYNSPLHF; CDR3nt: TGTGCCAGCAGTGCCACGGGACAGTATAATTCACCCCTCCACTTT
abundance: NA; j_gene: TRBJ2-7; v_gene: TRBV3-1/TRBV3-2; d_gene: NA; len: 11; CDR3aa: CASSRSYEQYF; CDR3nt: TGTGCCAGCAGCCGCTCCTACGAGCAGTACTTC
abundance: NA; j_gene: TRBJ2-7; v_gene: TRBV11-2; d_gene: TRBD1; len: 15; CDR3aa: CASSLIGQEAYEQYF; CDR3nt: TGTGCCAGCAGCCTGATAGGACAGGAAGCCTACGAGCAGTACTTC
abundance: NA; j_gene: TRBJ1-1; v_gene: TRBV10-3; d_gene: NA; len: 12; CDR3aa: CAISPGNTEAFF; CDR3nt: TGTGCCATCAGTCCGGGGAACACTGAAGCTTTCTTT
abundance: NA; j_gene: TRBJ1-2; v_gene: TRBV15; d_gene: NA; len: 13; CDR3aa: CATSRVGRGGYTF; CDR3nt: TGTGCCACCAGCAGAGTGGGTCGGGGTGGCTACACCTTC
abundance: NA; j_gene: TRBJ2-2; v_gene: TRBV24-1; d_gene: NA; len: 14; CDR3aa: CATSGVSNTGELFF; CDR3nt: TGTGCCACCTCTGGGGTATCCAACACCGGGGAGCTGTTTTTT
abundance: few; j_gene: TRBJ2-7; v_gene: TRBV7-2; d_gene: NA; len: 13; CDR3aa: CASSPLGAYEQYF; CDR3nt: TGTGCCAGCAGTCCACTTGGAGCCTACGAGCAGTACTTC
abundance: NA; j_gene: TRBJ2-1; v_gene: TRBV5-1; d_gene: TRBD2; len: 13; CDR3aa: CASKRGYYNEQFF; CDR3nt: TGCGCCAGTAAGCGGGGGTACTACAATGAGCAGTTCTTC
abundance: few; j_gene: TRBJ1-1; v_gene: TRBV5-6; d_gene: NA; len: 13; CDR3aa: CASSLALLGEAFF; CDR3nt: TGTGCCAGCAGCCTGGCGCTTCTCGGTGAAGCTTTCTTT
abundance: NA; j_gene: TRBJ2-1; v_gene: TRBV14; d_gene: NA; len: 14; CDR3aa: CASSQEQNGNEQFF; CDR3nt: TGTGCCAGCAGCCAAGAACAAAATGGCAATGAGCAGTTCTTC
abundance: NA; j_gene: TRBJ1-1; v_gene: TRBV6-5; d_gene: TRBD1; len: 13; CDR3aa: CASSLGQPHEAFF; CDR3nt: TGTGCCAGCAGCCTGGGACAGCCACATGAAGCTTTCTTT
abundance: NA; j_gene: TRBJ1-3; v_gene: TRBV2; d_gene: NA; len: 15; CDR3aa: CASSGVRGTGNTIYF; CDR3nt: TGTGCCAGCAGTGGGGTCAGGGGCACTGGAAACACCATATATTTT
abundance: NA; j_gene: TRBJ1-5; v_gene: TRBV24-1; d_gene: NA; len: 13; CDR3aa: CATRGSGNQPQHF; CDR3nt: TGTGCCACCAGAGGTTCGGGCAATCAGCCCCAGCATTTT
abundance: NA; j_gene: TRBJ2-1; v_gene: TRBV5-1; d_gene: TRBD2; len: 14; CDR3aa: CASSSTTSGNEQFF; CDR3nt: TGCGCCAGCAGCTCTACTACTAGCGGCAATGAGCAGTTCTTC
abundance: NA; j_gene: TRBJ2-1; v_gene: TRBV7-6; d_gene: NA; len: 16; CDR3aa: CASSLTLPGSYNEQFF; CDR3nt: TGTGCCAGCAGCTTAACCTTGCCAGGGTCCTACAATGAGCAGTTCTTC
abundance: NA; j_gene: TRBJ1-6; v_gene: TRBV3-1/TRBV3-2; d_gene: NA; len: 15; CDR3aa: CASRGGAVLNSPLHF; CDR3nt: TGTGCCAGCCGAGGGGGGGCGGTTTTGAATTCACCCCTCCACTTT
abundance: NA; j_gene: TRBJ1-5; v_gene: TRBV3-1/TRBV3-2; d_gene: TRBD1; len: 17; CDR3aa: CASSQDGTAGRNQPQHF; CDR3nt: TGTGCCAGCAGCCAAGACGGGACAGCGGGGCGGAATCAGCCCCAGCATTTT
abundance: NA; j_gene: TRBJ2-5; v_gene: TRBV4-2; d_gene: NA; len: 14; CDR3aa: CASSQAPIGETQYF; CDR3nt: TGTGCCAGCAGCCAAGCGCCGATAGGGGAGACCCAGTACTTC
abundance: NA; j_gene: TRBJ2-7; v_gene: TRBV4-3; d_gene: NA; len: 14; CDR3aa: CASSQGMGTYEQYF; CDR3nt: TGCGCCAGCAGCCAAGGGATGGGAACCTACGAGCAGTACTTC
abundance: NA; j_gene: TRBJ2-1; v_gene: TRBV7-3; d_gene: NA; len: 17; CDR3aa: CASSLKGGAPLHNEQFF; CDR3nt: TGTGCCAGCAGCTTAAAGGGCGGGGCCCCCCTTCACAATGAGCAGTTCTTC
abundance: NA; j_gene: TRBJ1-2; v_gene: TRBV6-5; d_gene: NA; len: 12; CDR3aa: CAAYGAATGYTF; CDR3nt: TGTGCCGCCTACGGGGCCGCGACGGGCTACACCTTC
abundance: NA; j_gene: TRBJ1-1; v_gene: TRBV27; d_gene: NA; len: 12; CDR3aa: CASNRAEGEAFF; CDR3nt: TGTGCCAGCAATAGGGCTGAGGGTGAAGCTTTCTTT
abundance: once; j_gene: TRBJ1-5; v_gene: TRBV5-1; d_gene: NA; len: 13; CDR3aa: CASSFSSDQPQHF; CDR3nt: TGCGCCAGCAGCTTTAGTAGTGATCAGCCCCAGCATTTT
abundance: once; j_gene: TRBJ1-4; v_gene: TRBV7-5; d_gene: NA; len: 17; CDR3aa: CARSLEGRDEGNEKLFF; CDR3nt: TGTGCCAGAAGCTTAGAGGGCCGGGATGAAGGTAATGAAAAACTGTTTTTT
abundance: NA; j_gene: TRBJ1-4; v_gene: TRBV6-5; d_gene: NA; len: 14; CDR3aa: CASSLRGQHEKLFF; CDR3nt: TGTGCCAGCAGTCTCAGGGGCCAGCATGAAAAACTGTTTTTT
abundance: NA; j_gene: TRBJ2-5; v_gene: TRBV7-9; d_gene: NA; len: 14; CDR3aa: CASSLIGGKETQYF; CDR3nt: TGTGCCAGCAGCTTAATTGGGGGGAAAGAGACCCAGTACTTC
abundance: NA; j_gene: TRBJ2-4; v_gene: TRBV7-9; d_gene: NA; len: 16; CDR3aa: CASSPAGPAAKNIQYF; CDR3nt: TGTGCCAGCAGCCCGGCGGGCCCAGCAGCCAAAAACATTCAGTACTTC